This T cell receptor (beta chain) is from a study of T cell responses to AZD1222 COVID-19 vaccine. Overall study findings and caveats: The donor group comprised mostly white British people and more females; the analysis possibly underestimated clonal diversity. Nearly half of the spike-specific TCRs reportedly recognize variant regions that carry no mutations. Baseline testing showed seropositivity in only a handful of AZD1222 recipients. Following two doses of AZD1222, Spike-specific TCR breadth and depth rose.

TCRdb's table, derived via immunoSEQ multiplex PCR, lists solely in-frame clones and lacks some. Of more than 70,000 clones listed, about 90% are singletons. This CDR3 contains 13 residues. Germline V gene data show CDR1 as DFQATT and CDR2 as SNEGSKA (reference sequence). V lost 3 bases and J lost 5, with 12 bases in between. This clone was seen once. Its antigen is as yet unknown. The chain employs TRBV20-1 and TRBJ2-3; D call uncertain. The sequences come from peripheral blood, collected 28 days after the second AZD1222 dose. The receptor was isolated from an adult who received the AZD1222 COVID-19 vaccine. CDR3 protein: CSASGPFGDTQYF. CDR3 nucleotide sequence: TGCAGTGCTAGTGGCCCTTTCGGAGATACGCAGTATTTT.